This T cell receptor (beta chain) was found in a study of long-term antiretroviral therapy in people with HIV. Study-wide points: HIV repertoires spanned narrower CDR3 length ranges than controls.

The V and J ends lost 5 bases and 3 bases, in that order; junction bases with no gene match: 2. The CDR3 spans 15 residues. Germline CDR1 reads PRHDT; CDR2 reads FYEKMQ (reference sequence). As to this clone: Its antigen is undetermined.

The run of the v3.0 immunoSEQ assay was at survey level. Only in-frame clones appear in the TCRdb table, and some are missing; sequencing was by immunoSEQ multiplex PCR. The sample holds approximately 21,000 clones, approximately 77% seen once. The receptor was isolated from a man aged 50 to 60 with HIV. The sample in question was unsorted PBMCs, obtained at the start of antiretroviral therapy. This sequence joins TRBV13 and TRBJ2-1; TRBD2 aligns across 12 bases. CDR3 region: CASSLAGGFYNEQFF. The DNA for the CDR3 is TGTGCCAGCAGCCTAGCGGGAGGGTTCTACAATGAGCAGTTCTTC.